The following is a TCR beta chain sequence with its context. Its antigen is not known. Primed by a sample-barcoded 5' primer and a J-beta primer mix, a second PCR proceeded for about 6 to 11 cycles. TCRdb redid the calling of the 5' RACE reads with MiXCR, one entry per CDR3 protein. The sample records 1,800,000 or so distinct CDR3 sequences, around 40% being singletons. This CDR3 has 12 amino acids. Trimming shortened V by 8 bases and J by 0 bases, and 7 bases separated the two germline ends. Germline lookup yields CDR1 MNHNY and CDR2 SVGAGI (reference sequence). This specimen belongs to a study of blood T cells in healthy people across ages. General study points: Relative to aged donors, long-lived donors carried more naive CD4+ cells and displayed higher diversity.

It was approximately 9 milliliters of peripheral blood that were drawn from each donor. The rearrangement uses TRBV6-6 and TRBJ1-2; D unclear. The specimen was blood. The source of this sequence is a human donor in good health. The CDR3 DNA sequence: TGTGCCAGCGGAGAACCTAACTATGGCTACACCTTC. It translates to CASGEPNYGYTF.